The 17 T cell receptor beta chains below come from one sample, sequenced in a study of neurological immune-mediated disorders (dated by TCRdb to between 2017 and 2020). Library creation used 5' RACE. The instrument was an Illumina HiSeq 2500. TCRdb's own reprocessing of the public reads used fastp at Q25 and MiXCR and kept productive beta chains. Identical CDR3 protein sequences are pooled into one entry, listed with their most common genes and DNA. The sample table holds roughly 56,000 distinct CDR3 sequences, of which about 3.3% were seen once. The ten biggest clones cover around 7.5% of the sample. Material: PBMCs. The receptors were gathered from an older woman with multiple sclerosis.

This clonotype showed up many times. The rearrangement links TRBV10-3 to TRBJ1-2, with TRBD1 matching over 7 bases. This CDR3 has 13 residues. With V trimmed by 9 bases and J by 5 bases, 9 bases remained unmatched. The germline V gene has CDR1 ENHRY and CDR2 SYGVKD. CDR3 nucleotide sequence: TGTGCCATAGAGAGGGGGCGCGCTTATGGCTACACCTTC. This codes for CAIERGRAYGYTF.

The sample holds many counts of this clonotype. The chain carries TRBV5-1 and TRBJ2-7, with 8 bases matching TRBD2. Losses at the gene ends were 5 bases for V and 4 bases for J; bases not matched to a gene: 8. CDR3 length equals 14 residues. The germline V gene has CDR1 SGHRS and CDR2 YFSETQ. The CDR3, as DNA: TGCGCCAGCAGTGTGCAGGGCGGGGGGTACGAGCAGTACTTC. It is translated as CASSVQGGGYEQYF.

This clonotype was detected ten times or more. This chain joins TRBV5-1 and TRBJ2-1; D not resolved. Germline V gene lookup returns CDR1 SGHRS and CDR2 YFSETQ. V was cut by 0 bases and J by 5 bases, with 9 bases left in between. This CDR3 comprises 14 residues. CDR3 sequence: CASSLGWADNEQFF. In nucleotides, the CDR3 is TGCGCCAGCAGCTTGGGGTGGGCGGACAATGAGCAGTTCTTC.

The table lists this clonotype with many counts. The chain recombines TRBV2 with TRBJ2-1; D gene unclear. Trimming cost V 5 bases and J 11 bases, with 10 bases left between them. There are 11 residues in the CDR3. Germline V lookup: CDR1 SNHLY, CDR2 FYNNEI. The CDR3 DNA reads TGTGCCAGCAGTCAAAGTAGTAAGCAGTTCTTC. Translating it yields CASSQSSKQFF.

This clonotype was counted ten times or more. The V gene is TRBV5-1, the J gene TRBJ2-7, with a possible D match to TRBD2 (5 bases). Germline-derived CDR1 and CDR2 are SGHRS and YFSETQ. The V end was cut by 4 bases, the J end by 2 bases, with 22 bases between. This CDR3 comprises 17 residues. CDR3 nucleotides: TGCGCCAGCAGCCTTGGTAGTGTGGCGAGGGCGGCCTACGAGCAGTACTTC. Its protein is CASSLGSVARAAYEQYF.

Many counts were recorded for this clonotype. The chain combines TRBV7-2 with TRBJ2-3; 9 positions agree with TRBD2. Germline V gene lookup returns CDR1 SGHTA and CDR2 FQGNSA. The V segment lost 4 bases and the J segment 4 bases; nucleotides outside the gene matches: 9. There are 16 residues in the CDR3. The CDR3 spells CASSWWSGGTSDTQYF. CDR3 DNA sequence: TGTGCCAGCAGCTGGTGGAGCGGGGGGACCTCAGATACGCAGTATTTT. Variable domain in full (rest from reference TRBV7-2 and TRBJ2-3): GAGVSQSPSNKVTEKGKDVELRCDPISGHTALYWYRQSLGQGLEFLIYFQGNSAPDKSGLPSDRFSAERTGGSVSTLTIQRTQQEDSAVYLCASSWWSGGTSDTQYFGPGTRLTVL.

In its sample, this clonotype was seen many times. Sequence at one end of the junction differs from germline and may be a read error. V and J are TRBV28 and TRBJ2-3; tentatively, D is TRBD2 (5 bases). The V gene's germline CDR1 is MDHEN and CDR2 SYDVKM. This CDR3 is built from 12 residues. CDR3 sequence reads: CASSPGVDMQYF. CDR3 nucleotide sequence: TGTGCCAGCAGCCCCGGGGTGGATATGCAGTATTTT.

This clonotype occurred many times. J is TRBJ2-1 and V is TRBV6-4; D not certain. The V end was cut by 5 bases, the J end by 6 bases, with 17 bases between. Per germline, CDR1 MRHNA and CDR2 SNTAGT. The CDR3 consists of 15 residues. CDR3 region: CASSFGPEPGNEQFF. The CDR3 DNA reads as TGTGCCAGCAGTTTTGGGCCAGAACCGGGCAATGAGCAGTTCTTC.

This clonotype was detected many times. V gene TRBV9 combines with J gene TRBJ2-2; 15 bases match TRBD2. CDR1 is SGDLS, CDR2 YYNGEE, per germline. V trimming: 0 bases; J trimming: 3 bases; junction bases outside the gene matches: 0. This CDR3 comprises 17 residues. CDR3 nucleotide sequence: TGTGCCAGCAGCGTAGGGACTAGCGGGAGGGACACCGGGGAGCTGTTTTTT. The encoded protein is CASSVGTSGRDTGELFF. Variable domain in full (rest from reference TRBV9 and TRBJ2-2): DSGVTQTPKHLITATGQRVTLRCSPRSGDLSVYWYQQSLDQGLQFLIQYYNGEERAKGNILERFSAQQFPDLHSELNLSSLELGDSALYFCASSVGTSGRDTGELFFGEGSRLTVL.

In this sample, this clonotype turned up a few times. A single base separates this from a much larger clone, so it may be a read error. The chain links TRBV4-1 to TRBJ2-5, with 7 bases aligning to TRBD1. CDR3 size: 17 residues. Germline V gene data show CDR1 as MGHRA and CDR2 as YSYEKL. CDR3 loop: CASSPSFIQGVGETKYF. The CDR3 bases are TGCGCCAGCAGTCCCTCATTCATCCAGGGGGTAGGAGAGACCAAGTACTTC.

Ten or more counts support this clonotype. The chain has TRBV20-1 and TRBJ2-1; D is possibly TRBD2 (5 bases). CDR3 size: 12 residues. Germline V CDR1 and CDR2: DFQATT, SNEGSKA (reference sequence). Trimming shortened V by 6 bases and J by 6 bases, and 12 bases separated the two germline ends. CDR3 protein: CSADSEGNEQFF. The CDR3 DNA is TGCAGTGCGGACTCGGAAGGCAATGAGCAGTTCTTC.

This clonotype was detected ten times or more. Written as DNA, the CDR3 is TGTGCCAGCAGCCAAACCCCGGTACCCCGCACAGATACGCAGTATTTT. Its translation is CASSQTPVPRTDTQYF. The V and J genes are TRBV3-1 and TRBJ2-3; D not certain. CDR3 length: 16 residues. Looked up from germline, CDR1 is LGHDT and CDR2 is YNNKEL (reference sequence). Trimming stripped 2 bases from V and 1 base from J, with 13 bases between.

This clonotype came up many times. V is TRBV10-3 and J is TRBJ2-5; D not resolved. There are 15 residues in the CDR3. Germline CDR1 reads ENHRY; CDR2 reads SYGVKD. The V gene lost 0 bases and the J gene lost 1 base, with 9 bases spanning the gap. The chain's CDR3 is CAISESKGFQETQYF. CDR3 DNA sequence: TGTGCCATCAGTGAGTCGAAAGGATTCCAAGAGACCCAGTACTTC.

This clonotype was counted many times. The chain uses TRBV19 and TRBJ1-1; no clear D gene. Trimming removed 7 bases from V and 3 bases from J, with 9 bases in between. This CDR3 contains 12 residues. In germline, CDR1 is LNHDA, CDR2 SQIVND (reference sequence). CDR3 in amino acids: CASNTDYTEAFF. The CDR3 DNA follows: TGTGCCAGTAATACAGATTACACTGAAGCTTTCTTT.

This clonotype showed up many times. The rearrangement links TRBV5-1 to TRBJ1-1; D possibly corresponds to TRBD1 (6 bases). This CDR3 contains 17 residues. Germline V CDR1 and CDR2: SGHRS, YFSETQ. V dropped 4 bases and J dropped 6 bases, with 25 bases sitting between them. This CDR3 is CASSTAPRGAKGAEAFF. DNA for the CDR3: TGCGCCAGCAGCACAGCTCCCCGGGGGGCCAAGGGCGCTGAAGCTTTCTTT.

In this sample, this clonotype turned up many times. V gene TRBV4-1 combines with J gene TRBJ2-7; 7 nucleotides agree with TRBD1. Trimming at V came to 4 bases and at J to 5 bases, leaving 17 bases not matched to a gene. Germline CDR1 and CDR2: MGHRA and YSYEKL. The CDR3 is 17 amino acids. CDR3 nucleotide sequence: TGCGCCAGCAGCCGCTTCCCCAGGGGGATAAGTAAAAACGAGCAGTACTTC. This translates into CASSRFPRGISKNEQYF.

This clonotype was detected many times. This sequence joins TRBV5-1 and TRBJ2-1; possibly TRBD1 for D (7 bases). The CDR3 runs 15 residues. The germline V gene encodes CDR1 SGHRS and CDR2 YFSETQ. Trimming stripped 0 bases from V and 6 bases from J, with 13 bases between. The DNA of the CDR3 is TGCGCCAGCAGCTTGGCGGCAGGGGGACTCAATGAGCAGTTCTTC. This translates into CASSLAAGGLNEQFF.